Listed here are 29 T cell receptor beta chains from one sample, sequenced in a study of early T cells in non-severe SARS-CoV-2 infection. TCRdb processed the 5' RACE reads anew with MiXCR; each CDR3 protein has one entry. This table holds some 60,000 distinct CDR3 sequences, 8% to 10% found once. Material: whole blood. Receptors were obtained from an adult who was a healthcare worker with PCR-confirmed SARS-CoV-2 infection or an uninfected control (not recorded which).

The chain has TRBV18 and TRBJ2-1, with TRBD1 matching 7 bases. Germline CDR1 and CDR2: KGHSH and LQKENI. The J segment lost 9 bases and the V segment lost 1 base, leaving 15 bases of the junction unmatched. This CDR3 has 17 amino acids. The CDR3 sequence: CASSPLLIPSDRSEQFF. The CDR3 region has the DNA TGTGCCAGCTCACCACTTCTCATCCCATCGGACAGGAGTGAGCAGTTCTTC.

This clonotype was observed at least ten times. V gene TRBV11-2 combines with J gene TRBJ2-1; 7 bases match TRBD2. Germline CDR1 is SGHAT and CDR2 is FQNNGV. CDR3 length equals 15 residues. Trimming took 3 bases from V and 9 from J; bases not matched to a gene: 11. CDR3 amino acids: CASSLSAGARPEQFF. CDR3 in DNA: TGTGCCAGCAGCTTGTCGGCGGGAGCCCGCCCTGAGCAGTTCTTC.

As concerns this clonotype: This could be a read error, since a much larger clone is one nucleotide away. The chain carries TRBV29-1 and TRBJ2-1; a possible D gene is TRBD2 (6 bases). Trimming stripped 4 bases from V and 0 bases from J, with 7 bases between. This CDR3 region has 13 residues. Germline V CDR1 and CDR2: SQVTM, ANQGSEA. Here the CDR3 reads CSVVGSSYNEQFF. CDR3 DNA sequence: TGCAGCGTTGTCGGGAGCTCCTACAATGAGCAGTTCTTC.

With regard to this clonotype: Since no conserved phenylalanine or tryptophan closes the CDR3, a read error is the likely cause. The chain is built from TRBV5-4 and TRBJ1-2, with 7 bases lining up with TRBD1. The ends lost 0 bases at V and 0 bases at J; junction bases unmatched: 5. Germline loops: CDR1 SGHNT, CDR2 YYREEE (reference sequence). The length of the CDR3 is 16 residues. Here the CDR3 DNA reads TGTGCCAGCAGCTTGGCCGGGACAGAGACTAACTATGGCTACACCTAC. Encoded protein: CASSLAGTETNYGYTY.

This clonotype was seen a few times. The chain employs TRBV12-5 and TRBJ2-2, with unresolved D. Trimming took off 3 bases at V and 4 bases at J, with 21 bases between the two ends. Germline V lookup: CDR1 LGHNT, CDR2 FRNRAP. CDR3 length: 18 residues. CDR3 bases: TGTGCTAGTGGTTTCGCAGTAGAGGTCCCGGGCGGCACCGGGGAGCTGTTTTTT. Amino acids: CASGFAVEVPGGTGELFF.

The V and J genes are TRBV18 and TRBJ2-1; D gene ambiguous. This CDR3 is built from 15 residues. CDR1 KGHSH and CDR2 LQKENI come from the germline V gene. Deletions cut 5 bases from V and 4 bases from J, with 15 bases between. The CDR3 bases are TGTGCCAGCTCAACCAGTTCAACGTTGTACAATGAGCAGTTCTTC. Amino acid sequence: CASSTSSTLYNEQFF.

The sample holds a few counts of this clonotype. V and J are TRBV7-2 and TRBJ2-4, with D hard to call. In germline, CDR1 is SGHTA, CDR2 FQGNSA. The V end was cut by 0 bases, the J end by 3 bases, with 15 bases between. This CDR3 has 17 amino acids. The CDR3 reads CASSLAPGFLGKNIQYF. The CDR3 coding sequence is TGTGCCAGCAGCTTAGCGCCTGGCTTCCTCGGCAAAAACATTCAGTACTTC.

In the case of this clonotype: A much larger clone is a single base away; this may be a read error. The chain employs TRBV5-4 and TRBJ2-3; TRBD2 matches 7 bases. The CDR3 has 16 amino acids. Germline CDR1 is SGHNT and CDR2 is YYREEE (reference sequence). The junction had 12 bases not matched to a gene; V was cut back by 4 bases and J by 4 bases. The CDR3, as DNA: TGTGCCAGCAGCCCCGGACTAGTGGGAATGTCAGATACGCAGTATTTT. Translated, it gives CASSPGLVGMSDTQYF.

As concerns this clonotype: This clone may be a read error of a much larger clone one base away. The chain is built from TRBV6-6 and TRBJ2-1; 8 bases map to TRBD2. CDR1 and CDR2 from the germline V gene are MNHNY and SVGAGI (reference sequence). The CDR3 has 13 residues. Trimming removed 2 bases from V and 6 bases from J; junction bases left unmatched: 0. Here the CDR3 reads CASSYGTSNEQFF. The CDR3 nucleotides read TGTGCCAGCAGTTACGGGACTAGCAATGAGCAGTTCTTC.

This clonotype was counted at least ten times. CDR3 bases: TGTGCCAGCAGCTCCCTTGCGGGAGGGATAGGGAACATTCAGTACTTC. Translation gives CASSSLAGGIGNIQYF. The chain has TRBV7-6 and TRBJ2-4; 9 bases fit TRBD2. The CDR3 runs 16 residues. Trimming removed 4 bases from V and 7 bases from J; junction bases left unmatched: 11. CDR1 is SGHVS, CDR2 FNYEAQ, per germline.

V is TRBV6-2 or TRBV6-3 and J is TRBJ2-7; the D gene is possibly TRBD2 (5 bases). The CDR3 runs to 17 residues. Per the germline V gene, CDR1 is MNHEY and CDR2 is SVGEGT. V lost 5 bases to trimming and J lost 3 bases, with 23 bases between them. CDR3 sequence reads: CASSPSVTKTLRYEQYF. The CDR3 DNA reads TGTGCCAGCAGTCCCTCCGTGACTAAGACTTTGCGCTACGAGCAGTACTTC.

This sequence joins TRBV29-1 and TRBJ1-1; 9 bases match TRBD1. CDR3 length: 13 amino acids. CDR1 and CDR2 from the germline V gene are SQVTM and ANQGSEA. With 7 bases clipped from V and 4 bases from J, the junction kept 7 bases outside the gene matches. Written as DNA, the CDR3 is TGCAGCGGGAAACAGGGGGCGGGCACTGAAGCTTTCTTT. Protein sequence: CSGKQGAGTEAFF.

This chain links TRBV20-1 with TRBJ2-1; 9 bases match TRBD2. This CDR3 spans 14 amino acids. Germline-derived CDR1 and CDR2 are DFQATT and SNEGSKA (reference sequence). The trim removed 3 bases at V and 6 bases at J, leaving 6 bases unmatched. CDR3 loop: CSASPLAGRNEQFF. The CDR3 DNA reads TGCAGTGCTAGCCCGCTAGCGGGACGCAATGAGCAGTTCTTC.

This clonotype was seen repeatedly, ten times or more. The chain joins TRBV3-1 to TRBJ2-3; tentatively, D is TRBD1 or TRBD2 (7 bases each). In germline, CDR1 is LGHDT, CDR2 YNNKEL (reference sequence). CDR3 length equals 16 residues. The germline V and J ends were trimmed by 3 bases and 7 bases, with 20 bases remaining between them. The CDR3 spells CASSHGGGGKLNTQYF. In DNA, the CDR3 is TGTGCCAGCAGCCACGGGGGAGGGGGCAAATTGAATACGCAGTATTTT.

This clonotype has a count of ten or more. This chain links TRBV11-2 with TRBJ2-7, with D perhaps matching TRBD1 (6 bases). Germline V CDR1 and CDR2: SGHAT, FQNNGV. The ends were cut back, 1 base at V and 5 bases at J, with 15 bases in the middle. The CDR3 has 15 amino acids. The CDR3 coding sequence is TGTGCCAGCAGCTTAGGGGCCAGGGGCATGAACGAGCAGTACTTC. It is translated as CASSLGARGMNEQYF.

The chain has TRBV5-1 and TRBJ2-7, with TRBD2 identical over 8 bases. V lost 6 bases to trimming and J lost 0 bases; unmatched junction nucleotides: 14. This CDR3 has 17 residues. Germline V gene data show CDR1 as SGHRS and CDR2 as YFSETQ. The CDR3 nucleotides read TGCGCCAGCAACCCCACCTCCGGGGGGGCCACCTCCTACGAGCAGTACTTC. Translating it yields CASNPTSGGATSYEQYF. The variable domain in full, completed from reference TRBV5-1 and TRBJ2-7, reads KAGVTQTPRYLIKTRGQQVTLSCSPISGHRSVSWYQQTPGQGLQFLFEYFSETQRNKGNFPGRFSGRQFSNSRSEMNVSTLELGDSALYLCASNPTSGGATSYEQYFGPGTRLTVT.

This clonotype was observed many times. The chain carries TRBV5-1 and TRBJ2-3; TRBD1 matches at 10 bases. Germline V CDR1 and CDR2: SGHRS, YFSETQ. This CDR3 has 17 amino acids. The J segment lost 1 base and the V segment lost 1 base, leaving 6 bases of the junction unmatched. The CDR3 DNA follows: TGCGCCAGCAGCTTGACTGGACAGGGGGGCGGCACAGATACGCAGTATTTT. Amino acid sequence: CASSLTGQGGGTDTQYF.

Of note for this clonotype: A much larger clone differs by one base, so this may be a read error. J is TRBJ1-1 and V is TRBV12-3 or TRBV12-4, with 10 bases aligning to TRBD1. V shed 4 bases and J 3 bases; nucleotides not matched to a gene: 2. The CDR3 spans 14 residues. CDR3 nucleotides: TGTGCCAGCAGTTCGACAGGGGGCCACACTGAAGCTTTCTTT. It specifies CASSSTGGHTEAFF.

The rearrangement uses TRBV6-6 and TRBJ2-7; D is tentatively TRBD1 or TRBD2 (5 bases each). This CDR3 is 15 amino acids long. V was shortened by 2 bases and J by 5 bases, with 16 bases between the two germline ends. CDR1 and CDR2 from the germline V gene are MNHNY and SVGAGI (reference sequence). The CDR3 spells CASSYLGTGRNEQYF. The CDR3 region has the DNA TGTGCCAGCAGTTACCTCGGGACGGGAAGGAACGAGCAGTACTTC.

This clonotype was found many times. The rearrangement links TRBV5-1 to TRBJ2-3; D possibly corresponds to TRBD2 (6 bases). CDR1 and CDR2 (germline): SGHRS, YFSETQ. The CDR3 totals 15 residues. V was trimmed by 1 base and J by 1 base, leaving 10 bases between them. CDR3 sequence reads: CASSLTGEGTDTQYF. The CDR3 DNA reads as TGCGCCAGCAGCTTGACGGGAGAGGGCACAGATACGCAGTATTTT. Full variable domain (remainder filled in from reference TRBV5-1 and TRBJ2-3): KAGVTQTPRYLIKTRGQQVTLSCSPISGHRSVSWYQQTPGQGLQFLFEYFSETQRNKGNFPGRFSGRQFSNSRSEMNVSTLELGDSALYLCASSLTGEGTDTQYFGPGTRLTVL.

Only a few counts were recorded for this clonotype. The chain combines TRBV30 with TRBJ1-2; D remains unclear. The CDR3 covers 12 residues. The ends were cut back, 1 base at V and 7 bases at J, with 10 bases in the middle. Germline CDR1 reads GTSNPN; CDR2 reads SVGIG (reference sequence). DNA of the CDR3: TGTGCCTGGAGTGGAACGGGCGGTGGCTACACCTTC. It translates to CAWSGTGGGYTF.

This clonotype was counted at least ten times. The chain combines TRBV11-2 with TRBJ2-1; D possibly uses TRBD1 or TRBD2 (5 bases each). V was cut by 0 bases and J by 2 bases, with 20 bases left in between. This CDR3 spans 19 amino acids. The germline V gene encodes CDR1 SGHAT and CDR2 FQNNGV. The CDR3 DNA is TGTGCCAGCAGCTTAGAACTGAGGGGCAGACAAAATCCCTACAATGAGCAGTTCTTC. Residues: CASSLELRGRQNPYNEQFF. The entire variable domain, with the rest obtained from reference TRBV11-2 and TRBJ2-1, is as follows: EAGVAQSPRYKIIEKRQSVAFWCNPISGHATLYWYQQILGQGPKLLIQFQNNGVVDDSQLPKDRFSAERLKGVDSTLKIQPAKLEDSAVYLCASSLELRGRQNPYNEQFFGPGTRLTVL.

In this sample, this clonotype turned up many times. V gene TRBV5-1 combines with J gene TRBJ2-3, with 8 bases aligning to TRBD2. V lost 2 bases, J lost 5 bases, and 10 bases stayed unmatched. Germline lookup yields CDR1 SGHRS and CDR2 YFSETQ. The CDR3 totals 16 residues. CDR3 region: CASSFRTGGRGDTQYF. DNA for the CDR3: TGCGCCAGCAGCTTCCGAACGGGAGGGCGGGGAGATACGCAGTATTTT. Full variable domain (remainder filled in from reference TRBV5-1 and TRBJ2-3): KAGVTQTPRYLIKTRGQQVTLSCSPISGHRSVSWYQQTPGQGLQFLFEYFSETQRNKGNFPGRFSGRQFSNSRSEMNVSTLELGDSALYLCASSFRTGGRGDTQYFGPGTRLTVL.

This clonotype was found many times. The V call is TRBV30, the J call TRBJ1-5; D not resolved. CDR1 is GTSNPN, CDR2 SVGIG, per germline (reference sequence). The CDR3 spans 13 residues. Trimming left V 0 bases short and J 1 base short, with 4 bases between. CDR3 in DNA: TGTGCCTGGAGTGTACTGAGCAATCAGCCCCAGCATTTT. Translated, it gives CAWSVLSNQPQHF.

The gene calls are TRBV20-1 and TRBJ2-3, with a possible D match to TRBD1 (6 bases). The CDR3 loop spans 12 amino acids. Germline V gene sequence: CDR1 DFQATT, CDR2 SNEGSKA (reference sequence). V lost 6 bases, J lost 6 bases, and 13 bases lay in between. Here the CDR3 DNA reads TGCAGTGCGCCCCCGGACAGCGATACGCAGTATTTT. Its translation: CSAPPDSDTQYF.

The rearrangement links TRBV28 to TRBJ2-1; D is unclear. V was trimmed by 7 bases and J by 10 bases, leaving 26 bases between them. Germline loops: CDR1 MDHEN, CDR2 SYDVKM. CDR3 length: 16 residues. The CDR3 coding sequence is TGTGCCAGCATCCCCTTGACGAGGCGGCGGCAGAAAGAGCAGTTCTTC. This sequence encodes CASIPLTRRRQKEQFF. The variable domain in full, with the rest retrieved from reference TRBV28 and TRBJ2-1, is DVKVTQSSRYLVKRTGEKVFLECVQDMDHENMFWYRQDPGLGLRLIYFSYDVKMKEKGDIPEGYSVSREKKERFSLILESASTNQTSMYLCASIPLTRRRQKEQFFGPGTRLTVL.

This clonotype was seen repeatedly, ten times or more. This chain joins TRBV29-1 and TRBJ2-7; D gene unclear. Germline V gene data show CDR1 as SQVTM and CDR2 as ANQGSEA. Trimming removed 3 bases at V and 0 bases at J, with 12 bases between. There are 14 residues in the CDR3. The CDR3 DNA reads TGCAGCGTTGACTCCCGCGGTAGCTCCTACGAGCAGTACTTC. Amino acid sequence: CSVDSRGSSYEQYF.

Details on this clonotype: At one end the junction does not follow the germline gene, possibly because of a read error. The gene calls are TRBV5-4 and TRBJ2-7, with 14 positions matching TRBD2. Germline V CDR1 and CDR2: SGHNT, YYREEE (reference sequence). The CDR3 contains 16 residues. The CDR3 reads CASSLEGLAGASERYF. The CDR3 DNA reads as TGTGCCAGCAGCTTGGAGGGACTAGCGGGAGCGAGTGAGCGGTACTTC.

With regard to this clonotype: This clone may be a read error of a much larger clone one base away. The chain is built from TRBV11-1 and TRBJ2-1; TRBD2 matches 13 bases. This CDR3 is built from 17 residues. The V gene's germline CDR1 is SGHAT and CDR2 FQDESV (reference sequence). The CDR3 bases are TGTGCCGGCAGCCGTCGGAGGAGGACTAGCGGGAGCAATGAGCAGTTCTTC. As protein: CAGSRRRRTSGSNEQFF.